This TCR beta chain emerged from a study of blood T cell repertoires in COVID-19. About the study: T cells, B-cell-depleted T cells, or PBMCs provided the cDNA or gDNA that served as material.

V shed 5 bases and J shed 3 bases, with 14 bases lying between them. This CDR3 region has 14 residues. Germline V gene sequence: CDR1 MDHEN, CDR2 SYDVKM. Patients in Seattle were enrolled during active infection, then followed longitudinally. Methods used by the authors: Reference gene primer amplification gave estimated nucleated cell counts. Sequenced by immunoSEQ multiplex PCR; TCRdb stores in-frame clones only, minus some. The V and J calls and clone size come from that table; D and trimming were worked out from the DNA. Of 70,000 to 100,000 clones listed, 87% are singletons. The sequence came from a woman in her sixties with COVID-19, enrolled during active disease. This chain connects TRBV28 to TRBJ2-7; D is unresolved. The sample taken for sequencing was peripheral blood. The CDR3 DNA follows: TGTGCCAGCAGTCTTCTGTTCTCGGTCTACGAGCAGTACTTC. Translating it yields CASSLLFSVYEQYF.